What follows is one T cell receptor beta chain and its context. In its sample, this clonotype was seen a few times. Its cognate antigen has yet to be identified. No qualities accompany the bases; no much larger clone lies one base away. CDR1 and CDR2 were assigned from the germline V gene (reference sequence) as LGHDT and YNNKEL. There are 16 amino acids in the CDR3, from cysteine to phenylalanine inclusive. Solely the CDR3 DNA is kept, with 48 bases framed from the first base. V is cut by 2 bases and J by 4 bases, and the space between the germline ends is 15 bases. TCRdb shows the sequencer as Illumina HiSeq 1500. The public reads were reprocessed in TCRdb via fastp at Q25 and MiXCR, keeping in-frame beta chains. Each CDR3 protein appears once, grouped with its most common genes and DNA. This sample lists almost 300,000 distinct CDR3 sequences; around 9.1% were detected once. Approximately 2.3% of the sample is in the top ten clones.

The sample belongs to a study of T cell repertoires in cytomegalovirus infection (dated by TCRdb to 2018 to 2020). Context from the whole study: Because public TCR beta signatures pointed to carriage of CMV infection together with the matching HLA type, the HLA type of each donor mattered for the analysis.

The research as a whole found: The ex vivo response was dominated by HLA-C-restricted CMV-specific TCR beta clonotypes, which also provided the single most frequent clonotype in two of eight donors. In both this cohort and an independent cohort of 352 donors, the cumulative frequency of public TCR beta family members distinguished carriers of CMV infection plus the relevant HLA type.

Sequencing was done on a sample of PBMCs. This chain is built from TRBV3-1 and TRBJ2-1, with a weak D call of TRBD1 (7 bases match). This sequence was found in a human donor in good health (CMV status not recorded). Some clones in this sample may be carry-over from other donors' samples. The nucleotides read TGTGCCAGCAGCCAAACGCGGGACAGAAATTACAATGAGCAGTTCTTC. Translated, it reads CASSQTRDRNYNEQFF.